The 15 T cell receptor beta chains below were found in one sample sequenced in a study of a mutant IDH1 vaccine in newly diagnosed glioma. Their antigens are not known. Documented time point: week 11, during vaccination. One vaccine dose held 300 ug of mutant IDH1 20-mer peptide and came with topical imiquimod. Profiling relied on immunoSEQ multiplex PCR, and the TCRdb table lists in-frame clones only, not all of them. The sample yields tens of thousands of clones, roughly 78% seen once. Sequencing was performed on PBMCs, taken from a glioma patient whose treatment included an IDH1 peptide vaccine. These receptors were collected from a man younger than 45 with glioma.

The CDR3 DNA is TGCGCCAGCAGCTTGGATTCTCAGGAGAACACTGAAGCTTTCTTT. The encoded protein is CASSLDSQENTEAFF. V gene TRBV5-1 combines with J gene TRBJ1-1; D unresolved. In germline, CDR1 is SGHRS, CDR2 YFSETQ. The CDR3 contains 15 residues. The V and J ends lost 0 bases and 1 base respectively, with 10 bases between them.

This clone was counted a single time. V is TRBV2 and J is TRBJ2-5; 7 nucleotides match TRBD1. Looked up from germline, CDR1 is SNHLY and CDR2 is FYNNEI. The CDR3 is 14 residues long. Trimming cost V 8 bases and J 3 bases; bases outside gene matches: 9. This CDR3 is CASQKADREETQYF. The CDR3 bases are TGTGCCAGCCAAAAAGCAGACAGGGAAGAGACCCAGTACTTC.

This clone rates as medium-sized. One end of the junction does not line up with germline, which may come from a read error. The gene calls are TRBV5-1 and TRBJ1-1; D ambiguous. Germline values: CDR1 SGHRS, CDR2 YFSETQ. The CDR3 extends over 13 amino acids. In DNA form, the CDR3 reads TGCGCCAGCAGATTGGAAATGAACACTGAAGCTTTCTTT. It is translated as CASRLEMNTEAFF.

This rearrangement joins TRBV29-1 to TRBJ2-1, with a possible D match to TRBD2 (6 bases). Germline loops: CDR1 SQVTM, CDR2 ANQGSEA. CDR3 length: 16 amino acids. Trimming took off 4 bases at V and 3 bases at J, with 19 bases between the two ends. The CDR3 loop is CSVAVVGRKGYNEQFF. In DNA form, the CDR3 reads TGCAGCGTTGCCGTTGTCGGGAGAAAAGGCTACAATGAGCAGTTCTTC.

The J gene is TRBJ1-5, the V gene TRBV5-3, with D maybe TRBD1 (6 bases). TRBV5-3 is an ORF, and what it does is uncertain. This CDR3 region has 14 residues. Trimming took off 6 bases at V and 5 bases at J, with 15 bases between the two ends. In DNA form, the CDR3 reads TGTGCCAGAAAATGGGACAATTACGATCAGCCCCAGCATTTT. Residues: CARKWDNYDQPQHF.

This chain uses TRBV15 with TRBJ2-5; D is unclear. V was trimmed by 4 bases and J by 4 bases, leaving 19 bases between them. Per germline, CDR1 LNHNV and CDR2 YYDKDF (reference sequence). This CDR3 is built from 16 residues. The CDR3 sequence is CATSKGRVELGETQYF. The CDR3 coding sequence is TGTGCCACCAGCAAGGGTAGGGTAGAACTGGGAGAGACCCAGTACTTC.

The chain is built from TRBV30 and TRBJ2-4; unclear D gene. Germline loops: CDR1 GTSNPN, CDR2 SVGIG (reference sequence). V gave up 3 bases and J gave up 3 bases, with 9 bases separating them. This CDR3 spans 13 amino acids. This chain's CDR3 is CAWRSDFKNIQYF. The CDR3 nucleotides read TGTGCCTGGAGGTCGGATTTCAAAAACATTCAGTACTTC. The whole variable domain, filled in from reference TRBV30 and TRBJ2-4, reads SQTIHQWPATLVQPVGSPLSLECTVEGTSNPNLYWYRQAAGRGLQLLFYSVGIGQISSEVPQNLSASRPQDRQFILSSKKLLLSDSGFYLCAWRSDFKNIQYFGAGTRLSVL.

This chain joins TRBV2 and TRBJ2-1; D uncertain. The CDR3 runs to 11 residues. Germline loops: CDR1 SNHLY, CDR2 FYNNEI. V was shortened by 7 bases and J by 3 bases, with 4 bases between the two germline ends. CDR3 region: CASTGYNEQFF. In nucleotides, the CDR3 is TGTGCCAGCACGGGCTACAATGAGCAGTTCTTC.

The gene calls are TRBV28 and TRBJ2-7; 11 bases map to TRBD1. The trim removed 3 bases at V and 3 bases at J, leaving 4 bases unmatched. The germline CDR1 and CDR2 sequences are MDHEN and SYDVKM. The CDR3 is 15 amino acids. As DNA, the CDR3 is TGTGCCAGCAGTTTTAGGACAGGGGGCCTCTACGAGCAGTACTTC. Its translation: CASSFRTGGLYEQYF.

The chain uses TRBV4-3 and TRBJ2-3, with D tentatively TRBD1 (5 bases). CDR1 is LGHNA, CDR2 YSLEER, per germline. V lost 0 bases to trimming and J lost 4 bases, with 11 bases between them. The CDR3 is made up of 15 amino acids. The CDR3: CASSQDPTAPDTQYF. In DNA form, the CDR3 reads TGCGCCAGCAGCCAAGATCCGACAGCGCCAGATACGCAGTATTTT.

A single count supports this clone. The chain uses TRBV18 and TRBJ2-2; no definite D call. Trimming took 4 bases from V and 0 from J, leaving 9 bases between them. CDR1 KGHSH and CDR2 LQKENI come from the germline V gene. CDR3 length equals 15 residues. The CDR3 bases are TGTGCCAGCTCACGGAACAGAGCGAACACCGGGGAGCTGTTTTTT. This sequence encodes CASSRNRANTGELFF. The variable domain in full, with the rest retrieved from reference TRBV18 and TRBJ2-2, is NAGVMQNPRHLVRRRGQEARLRCSPMKGHSHVYWYRQLPEEGLKFMVYLQKENIIDESGMPKERFSAEFPKEGPSILRIQQVVRGDSAAYFCASSRNRANTGELFFGEGSRLTVL.

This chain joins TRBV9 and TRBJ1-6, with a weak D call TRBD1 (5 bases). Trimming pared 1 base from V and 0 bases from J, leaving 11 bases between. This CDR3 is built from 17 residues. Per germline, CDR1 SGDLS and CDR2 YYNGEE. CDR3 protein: CASSVRQTVSYNSPLHF. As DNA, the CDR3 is TGTGCCAGCAGCGTAAGACAGACCGTCTCCTATAATTCACCCCTCCACTTT.

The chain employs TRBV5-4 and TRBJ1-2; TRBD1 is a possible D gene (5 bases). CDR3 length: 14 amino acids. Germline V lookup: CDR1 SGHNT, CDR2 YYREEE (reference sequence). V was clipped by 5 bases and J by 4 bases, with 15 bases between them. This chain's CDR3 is CASSRMGGAYGYTF. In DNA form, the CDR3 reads TGTGCCAGCAGTAGAATGGGGGGAGCCTATGGCTACACCTTC.

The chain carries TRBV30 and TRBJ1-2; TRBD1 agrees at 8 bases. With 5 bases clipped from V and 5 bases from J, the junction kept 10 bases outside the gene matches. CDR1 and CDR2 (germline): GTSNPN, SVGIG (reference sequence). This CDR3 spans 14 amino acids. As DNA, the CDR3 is TGTGCCTGGGAACCGACAGGGGTATGGTATGGCTACACCTTC. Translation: CAWEPTGVWYGYTF.

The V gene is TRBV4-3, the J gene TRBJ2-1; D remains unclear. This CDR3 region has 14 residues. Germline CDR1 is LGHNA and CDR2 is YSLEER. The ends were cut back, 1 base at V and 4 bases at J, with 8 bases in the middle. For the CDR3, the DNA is TGCGCCAGCAGCCAAGTTAACGGTTACAATGAGCAGTTCTTC. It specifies CASSQVNGYNEQFF.